These 15 T cell receptor beta chains came from one sample sequenced in a study of a mutant IDH1 vaccine in newly diagnosed glioma. These TCRs are of unknown antigen specificity. Generated by immunoSEQ multiplex PCR, the TCRdb table keeps only in-frame clones and is missing some. The table records tens of thousands of clones, around 90% of them present only once. Time point specified: week 5, during vaccination. Alongside topical imiquimod, each dose of vaccine comprised 300 ug of mutant IDH1 20-mer peptide. The material sequenced was PBMCs, taken from a glioma patient whose treatment included an IDH1 peptide vaccine. These receptors were taken from a woman aged 50 to 60 with glioma.

The J gene is TRBJ2-7, the V gene TRBV19, with 12 bases lining up with TRBD2. Unmatched junction bases numbered 8, after V lost 5 bases and J lost 6 bases. Germline V gene sequence: CDR1 LNHDA, CDR2 SQIVND (reference sequence). The CDR3 sequence is 15 residues long. This chain's CDR3 is CASSGRTSGNLEQYF. For the CDR3, the DNA is TGTGCCAGTAGTGGTCGGACTAGCGGGAATCTCGAGCAGTACTTC.

The chain recombines TRBV11-2 with TRBJ2-3, with D maybe TRBD2 (7 bases). CDR1 and CDR2 (germline): SGHAT, FQNNGV. CDR3 size: 15 residues. Deletions cut 0 bases from V and 4 bases from J, with 11 bases between. The CDR3 nucleotides are TGTGCCAGCAGCTTAGAGGGGGGGGCCCCAGATACGCAGTATTTT. Translated, it gives CASSLEGGAPDTQYF.

This chain joins TRBV7-9 and TRBJ1-1; D not resolved. The length of the CDR3 is 13 residues. From germline, CDR1 is SEHNR and CDR2 FQNEAQ (reference sequence). Trimming cost V 1 base and J 0 bases, with 3 bases left between them. CDR3: CASSLVVNTEAFF. In DNA, the CDR3 is TGTGCCAGCAGCTTAGTAGTGAACACTGAAGCTTTCTTT.

The rearrangement links TRBV7-9 to TRBJ2-5; D remains unclear. CDR1 SEHNR and CDR2 FQNEAQ come from the germline V gene (reference sequence). CDR3 length equals 12 residues. V lost 4 bases and J lost 5, with 8 bases in between. CDR3 protein: CASSSPRETQYF. The CDR3 DNA follows: TGTGCCAGCAGCTCCCCCCGTGAGACCCAGTACTTC.

The genes are TRBV5-1 and TRBJ2-3, with 9 bases identical to TRBD1. Germline CDR1 SGHRS, CDR2 YFSETQ. Losses at the gene ends were 4 bases for V and 5 bases for J; bases not matched to a gene: 17. The CDR3 contains 18 residues. CDR3 nucleotides: TGCGCCAGCAGCCAACAGGGGGCGGGCGGAGCCGTGAGAGATACGCAGTATTTT. It yields the protein CASSQQGAGGAVRDTQYF.

This chain links TRBV5-1 with TRBJ1-1; D ambiguous. Germline values: CDR1 SGHRS, CDR2 YFSETQ. CDR3 length equals 14 residues. V was shortened by 0 bases and J by 1 base, with 7 bases between the two germline ends. CDR3 sequence (DNA): TGCGCCAGCAGCTTGGACAGTGGGAACACTGAAGCTTTCTTT. Translated: CASSLDSGNTEAFF.

There are a few counts of this clone. The CDR3 coding sequence is TGTGCCAGTAGTATAGGCCAGACTAGCGGGACATGGTACGAGCAGTACTTC. As protein: CASSIGQTSGTWYEQYF. The chain recombines TRBV19 with TRBJ2-7, with 11 positions matching TRBD2. Trimming removed 1 base from V and 4 bases from J; junction bases left unmatched: 9. Germline-derived CDR1 and CDR2 are LNHDA and SQIVND (reference sequence). The CDR3 contains 17 residues.

The CDR3 spells CASSPGTSGVVGELFF. CDR3 coding DNA: TGTGCCAGCAGCCCGGGGACTAGCGGGGTTGTCGGGGAGCTGTTTTTT. This chain connects TRBV11-2 to TRBJ2-2; TRBD2 matches 13 bases. The CDR3 loop spans 16 amino acids. V lost 5 bases to trimming and J lost 7 bases; unmatched junction nucleotides: 7. CDR1 and CDR2 (germline): SGHAT, FQNNGV.

This clone was observed a single time. The chain joins TRBV30 to TRBJ2-5; tentative D call: TRBD2 (6 bases). Gene TRBJ2-7 matches the end of the DNA better, so the J call may be wrong. The CDR3 consists of 14 residues. CDR1 is GTSNPN and CDR2 is SVGIG in the germline V gene (reference sequence). The CDR3 bases are TGTGCCTCTGCCCGTCGGGGGAATGGGTACGAGCAGTACTTC. Amino acid sequence: CASARRGNGYEQYF.

The chain couples TRBV6-1 to TRBJ2-5; D possibly corresponds to TRBD1 (5 bases). V shed 3 bases and J shed 0 bases, with 8 bases lying between them. CDR3 size: 14 residues. CDR1 and CDR2 from the germline V gene are MNHNS and SASEGT. CDR3 residues: CASSEGPHQETQYF. In DNA, the CDR3 is TGTGCCAGCAGTGAGGGGCCTCACCAAGAGACCCAGTACTTC.

This clone was seen just once. The chain is built from TRBV15 and TRBJ2-2; D is ambiguous. CDR1 is LNHNV and CDR2 is YYDKDF in the germline V gene (reference sequence). V was clipped by 3 bases and J by 5 bases, with 10 bases between them. The CDR3 sequence is 14 residues long. The CDR3 sequence: CATSSQTHTGELFF. The CDR3 DNA reads TGTGCCACCAGCAGTCAGACCCATACCGGGGAGCTGTTTTTT.

This chain links TRBV5-4 with TRBJ2-1, with unresolved D. Trimming took 5 bases from V and 2 from J, leaving 11 bases between them. CDR1 SGHNT and CDR2 YYREEE come from the germline V gene (reference sequence). The CDR3 runs 14 residues. CDR3 DNA: TGTGCCAGCAGTCTACAAGGCACCTACAATGAGCAGTTCTTC. It yields the protein CASSLQGTYNEQFF.

This chain connects TRBV30 to TRBJ2-1, with 9 bases fitting TRBD2. The V gene end was trimmed by 3 bases and the J gene end by 3 bases; junction bases not matched to a gene: 3. Germline V gene data show CDR1 as GTSNPN and CDR2 as SVGIG (reference sequence). CDR3 length: 14 amino acids. The DNA for the CDR3 is TGTGCCTGGAGGGCGGGAGGGTACTACAATGAGCAGTTCTTC. This encodes CAWRAGGYYNEQFF.

The J gene is TRBJ1-1, the V gene TRBV14; 9 bases align to TRBD1. The CDR3 has 14 amino acids. Germline lookup yields CDR1 SGHDN and CDR2 FVKESK. The V segment lost 5 bases and the J segment 4 bases; nucleotides outside the gene matches: 5. The CDR3 nucleotides read TGTGCCAGCAGCTCGGACAGGGGAGGCACTGAAGCTTTCTTT. This translates into CASSSDRGGTEAFF.

This clone showed up just once. The chain is built from TRBV5-4 and TRBJ2-3; 13 nucleotides match TRBD2. CDR3 length: 16 residues. Trimming took 0 bases from V and 8 from J; bases not matched to a gene: 6. Germline V gene lookup returns CDR1 SGHNT and CDR2 YYREEE (reference sequence). CDR3 bases: TGTGCCAGCAGCTTGGGAGGGACTAGCGGGATTGCTACGCAGTATTTT. Translated, it gives CASSLGGTSGIATQYF.